A single sample gave rise to the 5 T cell receptor beta chains below, sequenced in a study of cytomegalovirus exposure and HLA in healthy donors. Vbeta (60) and Jbeta (13) primers were used in the PCR. Repertoires were generated with immunoSEQ multiplex PCR, while TCRdb's copy carries only in-frame clones and drops some. The repertoire holds about 200,000 clones, with 82% as singletons. Specimen: PBMCs. Receptors were obtained from a woman between 18 and 29 years old in good health and CMV-seronegative.

The chain recombines TRBV6-7 with TRBJ2-7, with a tentative D call TRBD2 (5 bases). TRBV6-7 is known as an ORF, though its function is uncertain. The CDR3 runs 14 residues. V was cut by 11 bases and J by 3 bases, with 20 bases left in between. In nucleotides, the CDR3 is TGTGCCCCACCCCCAGCGGTATTAAACTACGAGCAGTACGTC. It is translated as CAPPPAVLNYEQYV.

The V call is TRBV19, the J call TRBJ2-1; TRBD2 matches at 12 bases. The CDR3 covers 15 residues. J was trimmed by 7 bases and V by 5 bases; bases with no gene match: 6. Germline lookup yields CDR1 LNHDA and CDR2 SQIVND (reference sequence). CDR3 region: CASSSPGTSGNEQFF. In DNA form, the CDR3 reads TGTGCCAGTAGTTCCCCCGGGACTAGCGGGAATGAGCAGTTCTTC.

The CDR3 DNA is TGTGCCAGCAGCATAACGTTGGTAACAGGGGGGGACTATGGCTACACCTTC. Its protein product is CASSITLVTGGDYGYTF. This chain uses TRBV14 with TRBJ1-2, with 8 bases matching TRBD1. Losses at the gene ends were 5 bases for V and 3 bases for J; bases not matched to a gene: 14. Germline V gene data show CDR1 as SGHDN and CDR2 as FVKESK. The CDR3 contains 17 residues.

V gene TRBV7-2 combines with J gene TRBJ2-6; 9 bases line up with TRBD1. Germline V gene lookup returns CDR1 SGHTA and CDR2 FQGNSA. The CDR3 loop spans 18 amino acids. V gave up 2 bases and J gave up 3 bases; unmatched junction bases: 8. The CDR3 nucleotides are TGTGCCAGCAGCTTACGGGGACAGGGAACGATTGGGGCCAACGTCCTGACTTTC. Protein: CASSLRGQGTIGANVLTF. The variable domain in full, completed from reference TRBV7-2 and TRBJ2-6, reads GAGVSQSPSNKVTEKGKDVELRCDPISGHTALYWYRQSLGQGLEFLIYFQGNSAPDKSGLPSDRFSAERTGGSVSTLTIQRTQQEDSAVYLCASSLRGQGTIGANVLTFGAGSRLTVL.

The CDR3: CSVTLRGRSYEQYF. Written as DNA, the CDR3 is TGCAGCGTGACCCTCAGGGGGAGGTCCTACGAGCAGTACTTC. J is TRBJ2-7 and V is TRBV29-1, with a tentative D call TRBD1 (7 bases). The CDR3 is made up of 14 amino acids. Between the trimmed V and J ends, which lost 6 bases and 1 base, there was a span of 16 bases. The germline CDR1 and CDR2 sequences are SQVTM and ANQGSEA.